Sequencing of this TCR beta chain was carried out in a study of T cell responses to AZD1222 COVID-19 vaccine. V shed 5 bases and J 3 bases; nucleotides not matched to a gene: 7. CDR3 length: 14 amino acids. Per germline, CDR1 MDHEN and CDR2 SYDVKM. This clone was seen just once. The antigen remains undetermined. Measured with immunoSEQ multiplex PCR; TCRdb has only the in-frame clones, and not every one. This sample has tens of thousands of clones, with approximately 90% found just once. Study-level points and caveats: Donors skewed white British and female; clonal diversity was possibly underestimated.

This chain links TRBV28 with TRBJ2-7; 7 bases fit TRBD1. The sample here was peripheral blood, taken 28 days after the second AZD1222 dose. This sequence originates from an adult who received the AZD1222 COVID-19 vaccine. Here the CDR3 reads CASSALGTVYEQYF. The CDR3 DNA reads as TGTGCCAGCAGTGCCCTGGGGACAGTCTACGAGCAGTACTTC.